What follows describes a single T cell receptor (beta chain). As yet, its antigen is unknown. Sequencing used immunoSEQ version 4 in survey mode. TCRdb's copy holds only in-frame clones and misses some; the assay was immunoSEQ multiplex PCR. The sample records some 30,000 clones, 70% being singletons. This sample was included in a study of persistence of HIV-infected CD4 T cells. With 8 bases removed from V and 2 bases from J, the gap between germline ends came to 8 bases. The CDR3 covers 12 residues. Cells were stimulated with overlapping HIV-1 Gag 15-mer peptides. CD4+ T cells upregulating both CD40 ligand and CD69 were sorted as responding cells. Donors were HIV-1-infected adults who began suppressive ART during chronic infection.

This sequence was found in an adult man with HIV who was CMV-seropositive. The sequences come from CD4+ T cells sorted from PBMCs after 18-hour stimulation, collected from a patient who received antiretroviral therapy. The chain combines TRBV12-3 or TRBV12-4 with TRBJ2-3, with D uncertain. The CDR3, as DNA: TGTGCCAGCTATTCAACCACAGATACGCAGTATTTT. Translated, it gives CASYSTTDTQYF.